This TCR beta chain emerged from a study of blood T cells in healthy people across ages. Whole-study findings and limits: No conclusive comparison of naive versus antigen-experienced cells was possible with unsorted PBMCs. Estimated diversity that came from one million T cells was considered an underestimate. Nothing was known about donor CMV status, and this possibly confounded expanded clonotype changes.

The use of a sample-barcoded 5' primer and a J-beta primer mix characterized a second PCR of about 6 to 11 cycles. TCRdb processed the 5' RACE reads anew with MiXCR; each CDR3 protein has one entry. The sample lists 650,000 to 800,000 distinct CDR3 sequences; under 45% were seen once. Sample donors were healthy Caucasian individuals that came from Russia, aged about 6 to 100. About this clonotype itself: Its specificity is not known.

This receptor was obtained from a man aged 55 to 70 in good health. The sample comprised blood.

For the CDR3, the DNA is TGTGCCAGCAGCTCGTACAGGGTTCAGGAGACCCAGTACTTC. This translates into CASSSYRVQETQYF. V usage is TRBV7-9 and J usage is TRBJ2-7, with TRBD1 as a possible D gene (6 bases). The J call is in doubt because the DNA end fits TRBJ2-5 better. CDR1 and CDR2 (germline): SEHNR, FQNEAQ (reference sequence). CDR3 length: 14 amino acids.